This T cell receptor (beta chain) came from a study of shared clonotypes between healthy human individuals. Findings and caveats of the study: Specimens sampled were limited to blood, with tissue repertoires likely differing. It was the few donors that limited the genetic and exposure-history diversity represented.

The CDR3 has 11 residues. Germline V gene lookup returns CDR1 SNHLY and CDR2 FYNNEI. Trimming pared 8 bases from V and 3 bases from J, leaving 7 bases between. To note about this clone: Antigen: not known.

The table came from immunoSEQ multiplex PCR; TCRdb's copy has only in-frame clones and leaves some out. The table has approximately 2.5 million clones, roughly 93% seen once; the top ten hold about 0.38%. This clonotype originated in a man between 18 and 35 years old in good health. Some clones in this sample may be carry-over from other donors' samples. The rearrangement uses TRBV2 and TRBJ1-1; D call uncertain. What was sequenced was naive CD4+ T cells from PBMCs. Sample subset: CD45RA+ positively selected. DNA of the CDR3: TGTGCCAGCGCCGGGCACACTGAAGCTTTCTTT. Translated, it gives CASAGHTEAFF.